This is a list of T cell receptor beta chains from one sample in a study of shared clonotypes between healthy human individuals. Generated by immunoSEQ multiplex PCR, the TCRdb table keeps only in-frame clones and is missing some. The table shows some 2,100,000 clones, with more than 90% occurring only once. Sequencing input: naive CD4+ T cells sorted from blood. The receptors originated from a man aged 18 to 35 in good health. Each CDR3 is given with its conserved first and last residue. D genes are given only for firm matches. Clone sizes are given selectively: once, few, many, or a class where the clone is expanded.

>14|-|TRBV5-6|-|TRBJ2-7
CASSFWDISYEQYF
TGTGCCAGCAGCTTCTGGGACATTTCCTACGAGCAGTACTTC
>15|-|TRBV5-1|-|TRBJ2-3
CASSPRDIRTDTQYF
TGCGCCAGCAGCCCCCGGGACATCCGCACAGATACGCAGTATTTT
>11|-|TRBV28|TRBD1|TRBJ1-2
CASTGQYGYTF
TGTGCCAGCACGGGACAGTATGGCTACACCTTC
>15|-|TRBV5-1|TRBD2|TRBJ2-5
CASSLEASGKETQYF
TGCGCCAGCAGCTTGGAAGCTAGCGGAAAAGAGACCCAGTACTTC
>12|-|TRBV10-3|-|TRBJ1-2
CAISESGIGYTF
TGTGCCATCAGTGAGTCGGGGATTGGCTACACCTTC
>13|-|TRBV28|TRBD1|TRBJ2-3
CASRLTGTDTQYF
TGTGCCAGCAGACTGACAGGGACAGATACGCAGTATTTT
>15|-|TRBV11-2|TRBD2|TRBJ2-5
CASSFLAGGKETQYF
TGTGCCAGCAGCTTCCTAGCGGGGGGAAAAGAGACCCAGTACTTC
>14|-|TRBV7-3|TRBD1|TRBJ2-7
CASSKQGTLHEQYF
TGTGCCAGCAGCAAACAGGGGACCCTACACGAGCAGTACTTC
>15|-|TRBV7-9|TRBD1|TRBJ2-5
CASSLGDRGRETQYF
TGTGCCAGCAGCTTAGGGGACAGGGGGCGAGAGACCCAGTACTTC
>14|once|TRBV18|TRBD2|TRBJ2-7
CASSLAGGAYEQYF
TGTGCCAGCTCACTAGCGGGAGGGGCCTACGAGCAGTACTTC
>17|-|TRBV7-6|TRBD2|TRBJ2-3
CASSFVSGVASGDTQYF
TGTGCCAGCAGCTTTGTAAGCGGGGTGGCTAGCGGAGATACGCAGTATTTT
>14|-|TRBV5-4|TRBD2|TRBJ2-1
CASSTRLASDEQFF
TGTGCCAGCAGCACCAGACTAGCCAGCGATGAGCAGTTCTTC
>12|-|TRBV29-1|-|TRBJ2-5
CSVAAWGETQYF
TGCAGCGTTGCGGCTTGGGGGGAGACCCAGTACTTC
>13|-|TRBV11-2|-|TRBJ2-2
CASSFGKTGELFF
TGTGCCAGCAGCTTTGGGAAAACCGGGGAGCTGTTTTTT
>14|-|TRBV6-6|TRBD1|TRBJ1-1
CASSVRQGNTEAFF
TGTGCCAGCAGTGTACGACAGGGAAACACTGAAGCTTTCTTT
>14|-|TRBV11-3|-|TRBJ2-3
CASSAAWGTDTQYF
TGTGCCAGCAGCGCTGCATGGGGCACAGATACGCAGTATTTT
>12|-|TRBV30|-|TRBJ2-7
CAWSVNFLEQYF
TGTGCCTGGAGTGTAAATTTCTTGGAGCAGTACTTC
>17|-|TRBV11-3|-|TRBJ1-1
CASSFPVALPRCTEAFF
TGTGCCAGCAGCTTTCCTGTTGCCTTGCCACGGTGCACTGAAGCTTTCTTT
>15|-|TRBV7-2|-|TRBJ1-2
CASSSGAATNYGYTF
TGTGCCAGCAGCTCGGGAGCGGCCACCAACTATGGCTACACCTTC
>11|once|TRBV6-5|-|TRBJ2-7
CASRLVDEQYF
TGTGCCAGCAGACTCGTGGACGAGCAGTACTTC
>15|-|TRBV28|TRBD1|TRBJ1-4
CASSSQGVGREKLFF
TGTGCCAGCAGCTCACAGGGGGTGGGTAGGGAAAAACTGTTTTTT
>16|-|TRBV19|-|TRBJ1-5
CASSQSAVRVRQPQHF
TGTGCCAGTAGTCAGTCGGCTGTCAGGGTAAGGCAGCCCCAGCATTTT
>11|-|TRBV30|-|TRBJ1-1
CAWSVEVEAFF
TGTGCCTGGAGTGTAGAGGTTGAAGCTTTCTTT
>15|-|TRBV5-4|TRBD1|TRBJ2-1
CASSWDSGPYNEQFF
TGTGCCAGCAGCTGGGACAGTGGGCCCTACAATGAGCAGTTCTTC
>14|-|TRBV18|TRBD2|TRBJ2-7
CASSLAGVSYEQYF
TGTGCCAGCTCACTAGCGGGAGTGTCGTACGAGCAGTACTTC
>10|-|TRBV29-1|-|TRBJ1-1
CSAYTVGAFF
TGCAGCGCCTACACCGTGGGAGCTTTCTTT
>16|-|TRBV28|TRBD2|TRBJ2-4
CASSPRLALAKNIQYF
TGTGCCAGCAGCCCACGACTAGCTCTAGCCAAAAACATTCAGTACTTC
>15|-|TRBV9|TRBD2|TRBJ2-1
CASTLTSGTHNEQFF
TGTGCCAGCACCTTAACTAGCGGGACCCACAATGAGCAGTTCTTC
>15|-|TRBV5-4|TRBD2|TRBJ2-7
CASSFSAGGPYEQYF
TGTGCCAGCAGCTTTTCGGCGGGAGGGCCCTACGAGCAGTACTTC
>15|-|TRBV11-2|TRBD2|TRBJ2-3
CASSPSGKGTDTQYF
TGTGCCAGCAGCCCGAGCGGGAAGGGCACAGATACGCAGTATTTT
>15|-|TRBV7-2|-|TRBJ2-3
CASSFGGAPTDTQYF
TGTGCCAGCAGCTTTGGGGGGGCGCCGACAGATACGCAGTATTTT
>13|-|TRBV2|-|TRBJ1-5
CASKRYSNQPQHF
TGTGCCAGCAAGCGGTATAGCAATCAGCCCCAGCATTTT
>18|-|TRBV10-3|TRBD1|TRBJ2-1
CAISEEDRGVVRDNEQFF
TGTGCCATCAGTGAAGAGGACAGGGGGGTTGTTAGGGACAATGAGCAGTTCTTC
>15|once|TRBV27|-|TRBJ1-1
CASSLSRGKNTEAFF
TGTGCCAGCAGTTTATCCAGGGGCAAGAACACTGAAGCTTTCTTT
>16|-|TRBV19|TRBD2|TRBJ2-3
CASSTVLAGRTDTQYF
TGTGCCAGTAGCACCGTACTAGCGGGGCGCACAGATACGCAGTATTTT
>16|-|TRBV19|TRBD1|TRBJ1-5
CASSTTGGLSNQPQHF
TGTGCCAGTAGTACGACAGGGGGCTTGAGCAATCAGCCCCAGCATTTT
>11|-|TRBV28|-|TRBJ1-2
CASNRDYGYTF
TGTGCCAGCAACAGGGACTATGGCTACACCTTC
>13|-|TRBV29-1|-|TRBJ1-1
CSVEGRLNTEAFF
TGCAGCGTAGAGGGGCGGTTGAACACTGAAGCTTTCTTT
>16|-|TRBV5-1|TRBD1|TRBJ2-5
CASSLATGSPRAAQYF
TGCGCCAGCAGCTTGGCGACAGGGTCACCGAGGGCGGCCCAGTACTTC
>16|-|TRBV4-2|TRBD1|TRBJ2-5
CASSQDLGQGQETQYF
TGTGCCAGCAGCCAAGATCTGGGACAGGGCCAAGAGACCCAGTACTTC